The 25 T cell receptor beta chains reported below all come from one sample, sequenced in a study of blood T cell repertoires in COVID-19 (dated by TCRdb to the early 2020s). Receptor amplification or capture employed the immunoSEQ multiplex PCR assay. Sourced from immuneACCESS, this table was stored by TCRdb with only in-frame sequences that have V and J called. A share of the clones is absent; for the studies checked, an unresolved V gene accounts for under half, and the remainder has no known explanation. The table for this sample lists a few hundred thousand clones; roughly 86% of them were counted only once. 5.5% to 9% of the sample lies in the top ten. The sequencing input was peripheral blood. Source of these receptors: a woman between 70 and 85 years old with active or convalescent COVID-19.

This chain links TRBV5-1 with TRBJ1-4; a weak D match, TRBD1 (5 bases). Germline V gene data show CDR1 as SGHRS and CDR2 as YFSETQ. The CDR3 sequence is 16 residues long. Trimming shortened V by 1 base and J by 7 bases, and 17 bases separated the two germline ends. CDR3 amino acids: CASSLPGGGETEKLFF. The CDR3 region has the DNA TGCGCCAGCAGCTTGCCGGGGGGAGGGGAAACTGAAAAACTGTTTTTT.

The chain is built from TRBV10-1 and TRBJ2-3; 12 nucleotides match TRBD1. CDR1 is WNHNN and CDR2 is SYGVQD in the germline V gene (reference sequence). Trimming removed 0 bases from V and 4 bases from J; junction bases left unmatched: 2. The CDR3 loop spans 16 amino acids. The CDR3 sequence is CASSESGQGAADTQYF. The CDR3 bases are TGCGCCAGCAGTGAGTCGGGACAGGGGGCCGCAGATACGCAGTATTTT.

This rearrangement joins TRBV6-2 or TRBV6-3 to TRBJ1-5; 8 bases match TRBD1. Germline V CDR1 and CDR2: MNHEY, SVGEGT. After removal of 2 bases from V and 0 bases from J, the junction contained 6 bases not matched to a gene. The CDR3 spans 17 residues. Here the CDR3 DNA reads TGTGCCAGCAGTTACGCGACAGGGGTCTATAGCAATCAGCCCCAGCATTTT. Residues: CASSYATGVYSNQPQHF.

This chain joins TRBV10-3 and TRBJ1-6; 8 bases are shared with TRBD1. V dropped 7 bases and J dropped 8; count of bases not matched to a gene: 4. The CDR3 extends over 13 amino acids. CDR1 ENHRY and CDR2 SYGVKD come from the germline V gene. CDR3 nucleotides: TGTGCCATCAACAGGGGGTTGGATTCACCCCTCCACTTT. Residues: CAINRGLDSPLHF.

This chain connects TRBV12-3 or TRBV12-4 to TRBJ2-1; D might be TRBD1 (5 bases). This CDR3 region has 11 residues. Trimming took 3 bases from V and 8 from J, leaving 5 bases between them. Written as DNA, the CDR3 is TGTGCCAGCAGTTTCAGGGATGAGCAGTTCTTC. It encodes CASSFRDEQFF.

This clone showed up just a few times. The V and J genes are TRBV9 and TRBJ1-5; TRBD1 matches at 7 bases. J was trimmed by 7 bases and V by 0 bases; bases with no gene match: 7. The CDR3 has 15 residues. CDR1 and CDR2 (germline): SGDLS, YYNGEE. CDR3 coding DNA: TGTGCCAGCAGCGTAGAGGGGGCCGCGGGGCAGCCCCAGCATTTT. Residues: CASSVEGAAGQPQHF. Full variable domain (outside the CDR3, taken from reference TRBV9 and TRBJ1-5): DSGVTQTPKHLITATGQRVTLRCSPRSGDLSVYWYQQSLDQGLQFLIQYYNGEERAKGNILERFSAQQFPDLHSELNLSSLELGDSALYFCASSVEGAAGQPQHFGDGTRLSIL.

The CDR3 loop is CASSLAGVNTEAFF. The CDR3 coding sequence is TGTGCCAGCAGCTTAGCAGGGGTGAACACTGAAGCTTTCTTT. V usage is TRBV7-2 and J usage is TRBJ1-1; TRBD1 is a possible D gene (5 bases). V was pared by 0 bases and J by 0 bases, with 5 bases between. CDR1 and CDR2 from the germline V gene are SGHTA and FQGNSA. The CDR3 spans 14 residues.

The gene calls are TRBV29-1 and TRBJ2-7; TRBD1 might be the D (7 bases). CDR1 and CDR2 (germline): SQVTM, ANQGSEA. The V and J ends lost 3 bases and 5 bases respectively, with 14 bases between them. CDR3 length equals 13 residues. CDR3 in DNA: TGCAGCGTTGAGACACAGGGGAGGAACGAGCAGTACTTC. The encoded protein is CSVETQGRNEQYF.

V gene TRBV29-1 combines with J gene TRBJ1-2; the D is unclear. CDR1 and CDR2 (germline): SQVTM, ANQGSEA. V lost 6 bases, J lost 1 base, and 12 bases lay in between. The CDR3 runs 13 residues. CDR3 nucleotide sequence: TGCAGCGTGCTGACCGGACTTAACTATGGCTACACCTTC. It yields the protein CSVLTGLNYGYTF.

V usage is TRBV6-1 and J usage is TRBJ1-1; D ambiguous. The CDR3 has 14 amino acids. The germline CDR1 and CDR2 sequences are MNHNS and SASEGT. With 2 bases removed from V and 10 bases from J, the gap between germline ends came to 17 bases. CDR3 nucleotide sequence: TGTGCCAGCAGTGAACTCCCCGGCCCACGGGGAGCTTTCTTT. This encodes CASSELPGPRGAFF.

This chain connects TRBV19 to TRBJ1-1; no reliable D call. The germline gives CDR1 LNHDA, CDR2 SQIVND (reference sequence). The length of the CDR3 is 11 residues. Trimming removed 5 bases at V and 10 bases at J, with 11 bases between. This CDR3 reads CASSERLRAFF. CDR3 sequence (DNA): TGTGCCAGTAGTGAGAGACTGAGAGCTTTCTTT.

This chain uses TRBV7-9 with TRBJ2-7, with D perhaps matching TRBD1 (6 bases). Per germline, CDR1 SEHNR and CDR2 FQNEAQ (reference sequence). This CDR3 region has 14 residues. V was cut by 1 base and J by 5 bases, with 12 bases left in between. DNA of the CDR3: TGTGCCAGCAGCTTAGTGGCAGGGGACCACGAGCAGTACTTC. The encoded protein is CASSLVAGDHEQYF.

V is TRBV20-1 and J is TRBJ2-7, with D hard to call. CDR1 is DFQATT, CDR2 SNEGSKA, per germline (reference sequence). The V and J ends lost 6 bases and 6 bases respectively, with 9 bases between them. The CDR3 is 10 amino acids. CDR3 in amino acids: CSADRVEQYF. CDR3 DNA: TGCAGTGCAGATCGGGTCGAGCAGTACTTC.

The chain couples TRBV2 to TRBJ1-1; 9 bases agree with TRBD1. The CDR3 runs to 16 residues. Germline V CDR1 and CDR2: SNHLY, FYNNEI. V dropped 8 bases and J dropped 0; count of bases not matched to a gene: 10. As DNA, the CDR3 is TGTGCCAGCTCGAGGACAGGGGACCTCATGAACACTGAAGCTTTCTTT. This sequence encodes CASSRTGDLMNTEAFF.

The V and J genes are TRBV7-3 and TRBJ2-3; maybe TRBD2 (5 bases). CDR1 SGHTA and CDR2 FQGTGA come from the germline V gene. V gave up 0 bases and J gave up 1 base, with 8 bases separating them. CDR3 size: 15 residues. This chain's CDR3 is CASSLTVRGTDTQYF. DNA of the CDR3: TGTGCCAGCAGCTTAACGGTGCGGGGCACAGATACGCAGTATTTT.

The V call is TRBV10-2, the J call TRBJ1-6; D call uncertain. Trimming took 5 bases from V and 9 from J, leaving 14 bases between them. Per the germline V gene, CDR1 is WSHSY and CDR2 is SAAADI. CDR3 size: 14 residues. The CDR3 bases are TGCGCCAGCAGTCAACCGGGGTTGGGTTCACCCCTCCACTTT. Translation: CASSQPGLGSPLHF.

J is TRBJ1-1 and V is TRBV19, with D perhaps matching TRBD1 (5 bases). V lost 6 bases to trimming and J lost 4 bases, with 15 bases between them. Germline loops: CDR1 LNHDA, CDR2 SQIVND (reference sequence). CDR3 size: 14 residues. The CDR3: CASRFRGGGTEAFF. CDR3 sequence (DNA): TGTGCCAGTAGATTTAGGGGAGGCGGCACTGAAGCTTTCTTT.

This chain connects TRBV6-1 to TRBJ1-2; D call uncertain. The CDR3 is made up of 12 amino acids. CDR1 and CDR2 (germline): MNHNS, SASEGT. Trimming took 2 bases from V and 4 from J, leaving 5 bases between them. The CDR3 DNA sequence: TGTGCCAGCAGTGAACGCGCCTATGGCTACACCTTC. As protein: CASSERAYGYTF.

V and J are TRBV24-1 and TRBJ1-1; tentatively, D is TRBD1 (5 bases). Germline V CDR1 and CDR2: KGHDR, SFDVKD. Deletions cut 3 bases from V and 5 bases from J, with 15 bases between. This CDR3 is 15 amino acids long. CDR3 loop: CATSDTYGGKTEAFF. DNA of the CDR3: TGTGCCACCAGTGATACCTACGGGGGTAAGACTGAAGCTTTCTTT.

The rearrangement uses TRBV5-1 and TRBJ1-1; 7 bases are a match to TRBD1. The germline V gene has CDR1 SGHRS and CDR2 YFSETQ. Trimming at V came to 9 bases and at J to 1 base, leaving 9 bases not matched to a gene. The length of the CDR3 is 14 residues. The CDR3 sequence is CATSQQGPNTEAFF. In DNA, the CDR3 is TGCGCCACCTCACAACAGGGGCCGAACACTGAAGCTTTCTTT.

This chain connects TRBV11-2 to TRBJ1-2; TRBD1 is a possible D gene (6 bases). Germline lookup yields CDR1 SGHAT and CDR2 FQNNGV. Trimming removed 1 base at V and 0 bases at J, with 15 bases between. This CDR3 spans 17 amino acids. CDR3: CASSLVFRGAPNYGYTF. The DNA of the CDR3 is TGTGCCAGCAGCTTAGTATTCCGGGGGGCGCCTAACTATGGCTACACCTTC.

The chain couples TRBV19 to TRBJ1-1; maybe TRBD1 (6 bases). With 1 base removed from V and 7 bases from J, the gap between germline ends came to 19 bases. This CDR3 is 16 amino acids long. Germline V gives CDR1 LNHDA, CDR2 SQIVND (reference sequence). CDR3 DNA: TGTGCCAGTAGTATAGGGCTTCAGGGGACACACCGTGAAGCTTTCTTT. Translated, it gives CASSIGLQGTHREAFF.

This chain links TRBV3-1 (or the pseudogene TRBV3-2) with TRBJ1-5, with D tentatively TRBD1 (6 bases). Trimming stripped 4 bases from V and 2 bases from J, with 9 bases between. From germline, CDR1 is LGHDT and CDR2 YNNKEL (reference sequence). The CDR3 consists of 14 residues. The CDR3 here is CASSLGQRNQPQHF. DNA for the CDR3: TGTGCCAGCAGCCTAGGACAGCGCAATCAGCCCCAGCATTTT.

V and J are TRBV10-3 and TRBJ2-2; tentative D call: TRBD2 (5 bases). CDR3 size: 16 residues. From germline, CDR1 is ENHRY and CDR2 SYGVKD. The V gene lost 0 bases and the J gene lost 1 base, with 9 bases spanning the gap. CDR3 coding DNA: TGTGCCATCAGTGAGTCGATCGGGATGAACACCGGGGAGCTGTTTTTT. Protein product: CAISESIGMNTGELFF.

The gene calls are TRBV7-9 and TRBJ2-5; 7 bases map to TRBD2. The germline gives CDR1 SEHNR, CDR2 FQNEAQ (reference sequence). The CDR3 consists of 13 residues. The V gene end was trimmed by 7 bases and the J gene end by 6 bases; junction bases not matched to a gene: 8. CDR3 sequence: CASTRDYSKTQYF. The CDR3 DNA reads TGTGCCAGCACCCGGGACTATTCTAAGACCCAGTACTTC. Looking up the rest from reference TRBV7-9 and TRBJ2-5 gives the full variable domain: DTGVSQNPRHKITKRGQNVTFRCDPISEHNRLYWYRQTLGQGPEFLTYFQNEAQLEKSRLLSDRFSAERPKGSFSTLEIQRTEQGDSAMYLCASTRDYSKTQYFGPGTRLLVL.